Presented here are 14 T cell receptor beta chains from one specimen sequenced in a study of beta chain features in type 1 diabetes. Expressed TCRB transcripts were sequenced because the entire RNA isolate underwent reverse transcription. Data came from immunoSEQ multiplex PCR; TCRdb stores just in-frame clones and leaves some out. Of 350,000 to 400,000 clones listed, roughly 16% were seen once; the top ten hold approximately 0.019%. The sequenced material came from naive CD4+ T cells from blood. The receptors were sampled from a woman aged 18-30 years in good health.

This clone came up a few times. This chain joins TRBV5-1 and TRBJ2-1; D possibly corresponds to TRBD1 (5 bases). Looked up from germline, CDR1 is SGHRS and CDR2 is YFSETQ. Trimming left V 0 bases short and J 8 bases short, with 12 bases between. The CDR3 spans 14 residues. As DNA, the CDR3 is TGCGCCAGCAGCTTGGCCTTCCAGGGTTATGAGCAGTTCTTC. Amino acids: CASSLAFQGYEQFF.

The chain uses TRBV6-1 and TRBJ2-7, with 11 nucleotides matching TRBD2. Germline V gives CDR1 MNHNS, CDR2 SASEGT. Unmatched junction bases numbered 3, after V lost 7 bases and J lost 4 bases. The CDR3 has 13 amino acids. The CDR3 sequence: CASKGTSGYEQYF. The CDR3 region has the DNA TGTGCCAGCAAAGGGACTAGCGGTTACGAGCAGTACTTC.

This chain joins TRBV30 and TRBJ2-3, with D tentatively TRBD2 (5 bases). Germline CDR1 is GTSNPN and CDR2 is SVGIG (reference sequence). The ends were cut back, 0 bases at V and 5 bases at J, with 9 bases in the middle. This CDR3 has 13 residues. Here the CDR3 DNA reads TGTGCCTGGAGTGTGACTGCGGGAGATACGCAGTATTTT. Its protein is CAWSVTAGDTQYF.

The chain couples TRBV6-1 to TRBJ1-1; D gene uncertain. Germline-derived CDR1 and CDR2 are MNHNS and SASEGT. This CDR3 is built from 12 residues. V shed 5 bases and J shed 11 bases, with 15 bases lying between them. The chain's CDR3 is CASSPGYGEAFF. The DNA for the CDR3 is TGTGCCAGCAGTCCGGGGTACGGGGAGGCTTTCTTT.

V usage is TRBV5-1 and J usage is TRBJ2-7; 8 nucleotides align to TRBD1. CDR1 is SGHRS and CDR2 is YFSETQ in the germline V gene. The J segment lost 1 base and the V segment lost 4 bases, leaving 7 bases of the junction unmatched. The CDR3 loop spans 15 amino acids. The CDR3 sequence: CASSPGTGVSYEQYF. The DNA for the CDR3 is TGCGCCAGCAGCCCTGGGACAGGTGTGTCCTACGAGCAGTACTTC.

The sample holds a few counts of this clone. The chain joins TRBV29-1 to TRBJ1-1; no clear D gene. Trimming left V 3 bases short and J 1 base short, with 12 bases between. The CDR3 is made up of 14 amino acids. Germline values: CDR1 SQVTM, CDR2 ANQGSEA. Written as DNA, the CDR3 is TGCAGCGTTGATGATGGCACGAAGAACACTGAAGCTTTCTTT. It codes for CSVDDGTKNTEAFF.

This clone was recorded a few times. The genes are TRBV9 and TRBJ2-3; 9 nucleotides align to TRBD1. CDR1 is SGDLS and CDR2 is YYNGEE in the germline V gene. V was clipped by 4 bases and J by 0 bases; unmatched bases: 15. This CDR3 spans 19 amino acids. The CDR3 spells CASSPRGQGLPFSTDTQYF. CDR3 in DNA: TGTGCCAGCAGCCCCCGTGGACAGGGGCTTCCCTTTAGCACAGATACGCAGTATTTT.

The chain carries TRBV7-9 and TRBJ2-1; D possibly corresponds to TRBD2 (5 bases). The CDR3 runs 14 residues. The germline V gene has CDR1 SEHNR and CDR2 FQNEAQ (reference sequence). Trimming took off 5 bases at V and 2 bases at J, with 10 bases between the two ends. In DNA, the CDR3 is TGTGCCAGCAGCGCAGGCGGGCCCTACAATGAGCAGTTCTTC. It encodes CASSAGGPYNEQFF.

This clone was seen a handful of times. The CDR3 nucleotides are TGTGCCAGCAACTCGGGGACAGGGCTGTACTTC. This codes for CASNSGTGLYF. This chain links TRBV11-2 with TRBJ2-7; TRBD1 aligns across 9 bases. The CDR3 length is 11 residues. From germline, CDR1 is SGHAT and CDR2 FQNNGV. Unmatched junction bases numbered 7, after V lost 7 bases and J lost 12 bases.

The chain links TRBV2 to TRBJ2-3, with D possibly TRBD2 on 6 matching bases. CDR1 and CDR2 (germline): SNHLY, FYNNEI. This CDR3 has 17 amino acids. Trimming took 7 bases from V and 0 from J, leaving 20 bases between them. CDR3: CASTPTPGLASTDTQYF. CDR3 nucleotides: TGTGCCAGCACCCCCACGCCGGGACTCGCTAGCACAGATACGCAGTATTTT.

The J gene is TRBJ1-3, the V gene TRBV18; no clear D gene. The CDR3 has 14 amino acids. CDR1 KGHSH and CDR2 LQKENI come from the germline V gene. Trimming removed 2 bases at V and 2 bases at J, with 7 bases between. CDR3 in amino acids: CASSPGLTGNTIYF. The CDR3 DNA is TGTGCCAGCTCACCAGGGCTAACTGGAAACACCATATATTTT.

This chain joins TRBV27 and TRBJ2-1, with TRBD2 identical over 8 bases. Germline-derived CDR1 and CDR2 are MNHEY and SMNVEV (reference sequence). The CDR3 is made up of 19 amino acids. The V gene end was trimmed by 0 bases and the J gene end by 0 bases; junction bases not matched to a gene: 10. Here the CDR3 DNA reads TGTGCCAGCAGTTTATCCCAGTCTACTAGCGGCAGCTCCTACAATGAGCAGTTCTTC. It yields the protein CASSLSQSTSGSSYNEQFF.

This clone was seen a few times. The chain joins TRBV29-1 to TRBJ2-1; 12 bases are shared with TRBD2. V was pared by 6 bases and J by 10 bases, with 4 bases of the junction left unmatched. The CDR3 sequence is 12 residues long. Germline V lookup: CDR1 SQVTM, CDR2 ANQGSEA. The CDR3 sequence is CSVSGLAGEQFF. CDR3 nucleotides: TGCAGCGTGTCCGGACTAGCGGGGGAGCAGTTCTTC.

The CDR3 loop is CSGDRGLTEAFF. DNA of the CDR3: TGCAGCGGTGACAGGGGGCTGACTGAAGCTTTCTTT. The chain couples TRBV29-1 to TRBJ1-1; 10 nucleotides agree with TRBD1. V shed 7 bases and J 5 bases; nucleotides not matched to a gene: 4. The CDR3 sequence is 12 residues long. Germline lookup yields CDR1 SQVTM and CDR2 ANQGSEA.